This T cell receptor (beta chain) emerged from a study of early T cells in non-severe SARS-CoV-2 infection. This clonotype was observed many times. Its antigen remains unidentified. With 0 bases clipped from V and 0 bases from J, the junction kept 1 base outside the gene matches. Per germline, CDR1 SGDLS and CDR2 YYNGEE. The CDR3 extends over 16 amino acids. TCRdb itself ran the 5' RACE reads through MiXCR, one entry per CDR3 protein. Among approximately 42,000 distinct CDR3 sequences listed, approximately 6.1% were seen once. Study-level points and caveats: The study's VDJdb matching favored anti-spike CD8 responses and missed private and CD4 specificities.

Sequencing was performed on whole blood. The source is an adult who was a healthcare worker with PCR-confirmed SARS-CoV-2 infection or an uninfected control (not recorded which). The chain couples TRBV9 to TRBJ2-5; 11 positions agree with TRBD1. The DNA for the CDR3 is TGTGCCAGCAGCGTAGGGGACAGGGGGTACCAAGAGACCCAGTACTTC. It translates to CASSVGDRGYQETQYF.